This is a list of T cell receptor beta chains from one sample in a study of blood T cell repertoires in COVID-19. Sequencing used immunoSEQ multiplex PCR; TCRdb keeps in-frame clones, though not all of them. The table shows approximately 290,000 clones, with roughly nine tenths occurring only once. The sample consisted of peripheral blood. All receptors come from a woman in her 30s with COVID-19, enrolled during active disease. Each CDR3 is given with its conserved first and last residue. A D gene is named only where the DNA matches it firmly. Expanded clones get a size class; other rows say once, few or many, or leave the size out.

D gene	V gene	clone size	J gene	CDR3 DNA	CDR3 protein
TRBD1	TRBV6-4	.	TRBJ2-2	TGTGCCAGCAGTCAGGGGGCCCACACCGGGGAGCTGTTTTTT	CASSQGAHTGELFF
.	TRBV7-2	.	TRBJ2-7	TGTGCCAGCAGTTTAGCGTCTTCCTACGAGCAGTACTTC	CASSLASSYEQYF
.	TRBV28	.	TRBJ1-3	TGTGCCAGCAGTTCTCACACCATATATTTT	CASSSHTIYF
.	TRBV29-1	.	TRBJ1-1	TGCAGCGCCCAGCGATTTAGAACTGAAGCTTTCTTT	CSAQRFRTEAFF
.	TRBV10-3	.	TRBJ1-2	TGTGCCATCCGGGGAGATGTCTATGGCTACACCTTC	CAIRGDVYGYTF
TRBD2	TRBV29-1	.	TRBJ2-2	TGCAGCGTTGATGGACTAGCGGGGTCCACCGGGGAGCTGTTTTTT	CSVDGLAGSTGELFF
.	TRBV18	.	TRBJ1-2	TGTGCCAGCTCACCATCGGGGGACGGGCCCTATGGCTACACCTTC	CASSPSGDGPYGYTF
.	TRBV7-6	.	TRBJ1-2	TGTGCCAGCAGCTTAGCTGGGCAGGGGTCTTACGGTTATGGCTACACCTTC	CASSLAGQGSYGYGYTF
TRBD1	TRBV9	.	TRBJ2-3	TGTGCCAGCAGCCCCGGGACAGTTCCCACAGATACGCAGTATTTT	CASSPGTVPTDTQYF
.	TRBV29-1	few	TRBJ1-2	TGCAGCGCTCGGACAACTGCTAACTATGGCTACACCTTC	CSARTTANYGYTF
.	TRBV4-1	.	TRBJ1-2	TGCGCCAGCAGCCAAGATCCGGGAGCGTCGTATGGCTACACCTTC	CASSQDPGASYGYTF
.	TRBV19	.	TRBJ1-6	TGTGCCAGTAGTAGATCAGGGGATTCACCCCTCCACTTT	CASSRSGDSPLHF
.	TRBV6-5	.	TRBJ1-1	TGTGCCAGCAGTTACTCGAGGAGGGTAGGCACTGAAGCTTTCTTT	CASSYSRRVGTEAFF
TRBD2	TRBV28	.	TRBJ2-5	TGTGCCAGCAGTGGGGCGTCACTAGCGGGAGGAGGGGAGACCCAGTACTTC	CASSGASLAGGGETQYF
TRBD1	TRBV19	.	TRBJ2-7	TGTGCCAGTAGTGTCGGACAGGGGAATTACGAGCAGTACTTC	CASSVGQGNYEQYF
.	TRBV30	.	TRBJ1-2	TGTGCCTGGAGTGTACACAGGGCCGGAGGCTACACCTTC	CAWSVHRAGGYTF
TRBD1	TRBV5-6	.	TRBJ2-1	TGTGCCAGCAGCTGGGGACAGGGCAATGAGCAGTTCTTC	CASSWGQGNEQFF
.	TRBV2	.	TRBJ2-1	TGTGCCAGCAGCCGACAGGCAAGCTCCTACAATGAGCAGTTCTTC	CASSRQASSYNEQFF
TRBD1	TRBV10-2	once	TRBJ1-5	TGCGCCAGCAGTAGACCGGGACAGGGGGGGGATCAGCCCCAGCATTTT	CASSRPGQGGDQPQHF
TRBD2	TRBV10-2	.	TRBJ2-1	TGCGCCAGCAGGCTCCTAGCGGGACTTCAGAATGAGCAGTTCTTC	CASRLLAGLQNEQFF
.	TRBV5-1	once	TRBJ1-1	TGCGCCAGCAGCTTGCAGGGTTTTACGAACACTGAAGCTTTCTTT	CASSLQGFTNTEAFF
.	TRBV11-2	.	TRBJ2-3	TGTGCCAGCAGCTTAGGGCTAGATACGCAGTATTTT	CASSLGLDTQYF
.	TRBV4-1	.	TRBJ2-5	TGCGCCAGCAGCCAAGATAGGGGGAAAGAGACCCAGTACTTC	CASSQDRGKETQYF
.	TRBV6-6	.	TRBJ1-6	TGTGCCAGCAGTTCCCTACGGGGTTCACCCCTCCACTTT	CASSSLRGSPLHF
.	TRBV4-1	.	TRBJ1-5	TGCGCCAGCAGCCAGGAGGGAGAGACGCCCCAGCATTTT	CASSQEGETPQHF
TRBD1	TRBV7-9	.	TRBJ1-1	TGTGCCAGCAGCTTAAATACAGGGGACACTGAAGCTTTCTTT	CASSLNTGDTEAFF
.	TRBV3-1/TRBV3-2	once	TRBJ2-3	TGTGCCACCCAAAAAGACGCGGGATACACAGATACGCAGTATTTT	CATQKDAGYTDTQYF
TRBD2	TRBV25-1	once	TRBJ2-1	TGTGCCAGCAGTTCCCGTTCAGGACTAGCGGGGGATGAGCAGTTCTTC	CASSSRSGLAGDEQFF
TRBD2	TRBV7-2	.	TRBJ2-6	TGTGCCAGCAGCTTAGCGCTAGGACTAGCGGGAGGTAGAGGGGCCAACGTCCTGACTTTC	CASSLALGLAGGRGANVLTF
.	TRBV14	.	TRBJ1-3	TGTGCCAGCAGCCAGTACCAGGGTGGAAACACCATATATTTT	CASSQYQGGNTIYF
TRBD1	TRBV19	.	TRBJ1-4	TGTGCCAGTAGTATGGGGGACAGGGGGCGCGCCGAAAAACTGTTTTTT	CASSMGDRGRAEKLFF
TRBD2	TRBV4-1	.	TRBJ2-7	TGCGCCAGCAGCCGACATGCTAGCGGGAGTGTATACGAGCAGTACTTC	CASSRHASGSVYEQYF
TRBD2	TRBV30	.	TRBJ2-3	TGTGCCTGGAGTGCGAACCTAGCGGGAGGTGCGGATACGCAGTATTTT	CAWSANLAGGADTQYF
.	TRBV19	.	TRBJ2-3	TGTGCCAGTAGCCCGAGGAGGGGGCAAGCGGGCACAGATACGCAGTATTTT	CASSPRRGQAGTDTQYF
TRBD2	TRBV28	.	TRBJ2-7	TGTGCCAGCAGTCAGACTAGCGGGGCCTCCTACGAGCAGTACTTC	CASSQTSGASYEQYF
.	TRBV28	.	TRBJ2-1	TGTGCCAGCAGTACGACGGGGAGTTTTGAGCAGTTCTTC	CASSTTGSFEQFF
TRBD1	TRBV6-6	once	TRBJ1-5	TGTGCCAGCAGTCTCCACCCCGGACAGGGAAGTGGTCAGCCCCAGCATTTT	CASSLHPGQGSGQPQHF
TRBD2	TRBV11-2	.	TRBJ2-7	TGTGCCAGCAGCCAGGACGGGACTAGCGGGTCTGAGCAGTACTTC	CASSQDGTSGSEQYF
TRBD1	TRBV24-1	.	TRBJ2-3	TGTGCCACCAGTGATCGGGACAGGGGAAGCACAGATACGCAGTATTTT	CATSDRDRGSTDTQYF
TRBD1	TRBV19	.	TRBJ1-2	TGTGCCAGTAGTATCCCGGGACAGGGTAACTATGGCTACACCTTC	CASSIPGQGNYGYTF
.	TRBV20-1	.	TRBJ1-5	TGCAGTGCTAGTCGAGGTAGCAATCAGCCCCAGCATTTT	CSASRGSNQPQHF
TRBD1	TRBV10-3	once	TRBJ2-1	TGTGCCATCAGGACGGGACAGGGGGCGATTGAGCAGTTCTTC	CAIRTGQGAIEQFF
.	TRBV7-9	.	TRBJ2-1	TGTGCCGGACTCCCCATCAAAGACAATGAGCAGTTCTTC	CAGLPIKDNEQFF
.	TRBV9	few	TRBJ2-3	TGTGCCAGCAGCGCTACACAGGGTTGGACAGATACGCAGTATTTT	CASSATQGWTDTQYF